The 15 T cell receptor beta chains presented below share a single source sample, sequenced in a study of chemoradiotherapy in HPV16-positive cancers. Measured with immunoSEQ multiplex PCR; TCRdb has only the in-frame clones, and not every one. Seen here are about 6,000 clones, 75% to 85% observed once, and the top ten hold 9%. This specimen consisted of tumor tissue, obtained from a patient who underwent chemoradiotherapy. The receptors were sampled from a human donor with HPV-associated anogenital cancer.

The rearrangement joins TRBV5-4 to TRBJ2-1, with 8 nucleotides matching TRBD2. This CDR3 is 20 amino acids long. Germline CDR1 and CDR2: SGHNT and YYREEE (reference sequence). The trim removed 3 bases at V and 0 bases at J, leaving 17 bases unmatched. The CDR3 is CASSSGTSLGHLSSYNEQFF. The DNA of the CDR3 is TGTGCCAGCAGCTCCGGGACTAGTTTGGGACATTTAAGCTCCTACAATGAGCAGTTCTTC.

This rearrangement joins TRBV5-3 to TRBJ2-4; tentatively, D is TRBD1 (7 bases). TRBV5-3 carries the ORF label, with uncertain function. The ends were cut back, 7 bases at V and 6 bases at J, with 26 bases in the middle. CDR3 size: 17 residues. The CDR3 loop is CARSRSPQGGFGNIQYF. CDR3 nucleotides: TGTGCCAGATCCCGAAGTCCCCAGGGGGGTTTCGGAAACATTCAGTACTTC.

The genes are TRBV19 and TRBJ2-4, with D unclear. Trimming stripped 3 bases from V and 1 base from J, with 7 bases between. This CDR3 spans 14 amino acids. Germline values: CDR1 LNHDA, CDR2 SQIVND (reference sequence). The CDR3 region has the DNA TGTGCCAGTAGTATTAGTTCGGCCAAAAACATTCAGTACTTC. Its translation is CASSISSAKNIQYF.

This clone appeared once. V gene TRBV27 combines with J gene TRBJ1-1, with D unresolved. Trimming cost V 6 bases and J 0 bases, with 8 bases left between them. From germline, CDR1 is MNHEY and CDR2 SMNVEV (reference sequence). The CDR3 runs 13 residues. The CDR3, as DNA: TGTGCCAGCAGGGTTCGGGTGAACACTGAAGCTTTCTTT. This sequence encodes CASRVRVNTEAFF.

This chain uses TRBV4-2 with TRBJ2-7; D ambiguous. V was cut by 0 bases and J by 2 bases, with 8 bases left in between. This CDR3 has 14 amino acids. The germline V gene has CDR1 LGHNA and CDR2 YNFKEQ. The CDR3 loop reads CASSQELETYEQYF. The CDR3 nucleotides read TGTGCCAGCAGCCAAGAGTTGGAGACCTACGAGCAGTACTTC.

The chain employs TRBV7-2 and TRBJ2-3, with D perhaps being TRBD1 or TRBD2 (6 bases each). This CDR3 has 16 amino acids. Germline CDR1 and CDR2: SGHTA and FQGNSA. Trimming removed 1 base at V and 4 bases at J, with 15 bases between. CDR3 nucleotides: TGTGCCAGCAGCTTAGGAGGGGGGTCCTTGGCAGATACGCAGTATTTT. Amino acids: CASSLGGGSLADTQYF.

The chain has TRBV5-6 and TRBJ1-4, with 8 bases matching TRBD1. CDR1 SGHDT and CDR2 YYEEEE come from the germline V gene. The CDR3 totals 14 residues. With 4 bases clipped from V and 3 bases from J, the junction kept 2 bases outside the gene matches. Here the CDR3 DNA reads TGTGCCAGCAGCCTCAGGGGGCCTAATGAAAAACTGTTTTTT. Translating gives CASSLRGPNEKLFF.

The gene calls are TRBV6-5 and TRBJ1-5, with 9 nucleotides matching TRBD1. J lost 2 bases, V lost 7 bases, and 3 bases had no gene match. This CDR3 is built from 14 residues. Germline V gives CDR1 MNHEY, CDR2 SVGAGI. The CDR3 region has the DNA TGTGCCAGCATTAGGGACAGGGGCAATCAGCCCCAGCATTTT. Its translation is CASIRDRGNQPQHF.

The chain has TRBV6-6 and TRBJ2-3; no clear D. This CDR3 is 14 amino acids long. The germline V and J ends were trimmed by 7 bases and 6 bases, with 17 bases remaining between them. Germline V gives CDR1 MNHNY, CDR2 SVGAGI (reference sequence). The CDR3 reads CASTQTVPGDTQYF. The CDR3 DNA sequence: TGTGCCAGCACCCAAACGGTGCCCGGGGATACGCAGTATTTT.

The chain recombines TRBV7-9 with TRBJ2-3, with 14 nucleotides matching TRBD2. The CDR3 runs 14 residues. With V trimmed by 5 bases and J by 11 bases, 6 bases remained unmatched. The V gene's germline CDR1 is SEHNR and CDR2 FQNEAQ (reference sequence). CDR3 DNA: TGTGCCAGCAGCATGAGCGGGACTAGCGGGGGGCAGTATTTT. The encoded protein is CASSMSGTSGGQYF.

This chain links TRBV2 with TRBJ1-5, with D perhaps matching TRBD1 (6 bases). Germline CDR1 reads SNHLY; CDR2 reads FYNNEI. Trimming removed 10 bases at V and 4 bases at J, with 23 bases between. The CDR3 sequence is 16 residues long. CDR3 protein: CATRPVTGYENQPQHF. The DNA for the CDR3 is TGTGCCACCAGACCGGTTACAGGGTACGAGAATCAGCCCCAGCATTTT. The whole variable domain, filled in from reference TRBV2 and TRBJ1-5, reads EPEVTQTPSHQVTQMGQEVILRCVPISNHLYFYWYRQILGQKVEFLVSFYNNEISEKSEIFDDQFSVERPDGSNFTLKIRSTKLEDSAMYFCATRPVTGYENQPQHFGDGTRLSIL.

The chain couples TRBV9 to TRBJ1-3; D is uncertain. The germline V and J ends were trimmed by 7 bases and 1 base, with 6 bases remaining between them. The germline CDR1 and CDR2 sequences are SGDLS and YYNGEE. The CDR3 has 12 residues. For the CDR3, the DNA is TGTGCCAGCGCAGCATCTGGAAACACCATATATTTT. It translates to CASAASGNTIYF.

Only one count was recorded for this clone. This chain connects TRBV5-4 to TRBJ2-2; the match to TRBD2 covers 9 bases. The V and J ends lost 5 bases and 3 bases, in that order; junction bases with no gene match: 5. Germline V gene lookup returns CDR1 SGHNT and CDR2 YYREEE (reference sequence). The CDR3 extends over 15 amino acids. CDR3 sequence (DNA): TGTGCCAGCAGAGGCAGCGGGGGGTACACCGGGGAGCTGTTTTTT. It translates to CASRGSGGYTGELFF.

The chain uses TRBV19 and TRBJ2-1, with 13 bases matching TRBD2. Germline lookup yields CDR1 LNHDA and CDR2 SQIVND (reference sequence). The trim removed 4 bases at V and 6 bases at J, leaving 6 bases unmatched. This CDR3 is built from 16 residues. The DNA for the CDR3 is TGTGCCAGTAGTACCGGACTAGCGGGGGCGGGCAATGAGCAGTTCTTC. It codes for CASSTGLAGAGNEQFF.

The chain links TRBV19 to TRBJ1-2; perhaps TRBD1 as D (5 bases). The germline V and J ends were trimmed by 6 bases and 6 bases, with 14 bases remaining between them. From germline, CDR1 is LNHDA and CDR2 SQIVND (reference sequence). The CDR3 length is 13 residues. CDR3 loop: CASSSRGRDGYTF. The CDR3 coding sequence is TGTGCCAGTAGCTCCCGGGGCCGGGATGGCTACACCTTC.